This TCR beta chain was captured by sequencing in a study of shared clonotypes between healthy human individuals. When replicate PCRs were run on sorted subsets, they used 150 to 250 ng DNA, 28,000 or so T cell genomes. In the study's own analysis: There were no quality scores in the junction-only immunoSEQ sequences, so filtering differed. Measured with immunoSEQ multiplex PCR; TCRdb has only the in-frame clones, and not every one. Clonal size and the V and J genes are those of that table, whereas D and trimming came from the DNA. The data hold around 320,000 clones, with roughly 87% observed a single time. On this clone: Its antigen is not known.

The V and J ends lost 8 bases and 6 bases respectively, with 25 bases between them. CDR1 and CDR2 (germline): MNHNY, SVGAGI (reference sequence). The CDR3 has 16 residues. Study-wide results and limits: The study generally estimated greater richness for naive than memory subsets. Represented diversity (both genetic and exposure-history) was limited by the small number of donors.

This receptor was taken from a man younger than 35 in good health. The V call is TRBV6-6, the J call TRBJ1-1; the D gene is possibly TRBD1 (5 bases). Input material: memory CD8+ T cells sorted from blood. Sample subset: CD45RO+ cells pooled with CCR7-negative TemRA cells. CDR3: CASSRPVGVESAEAFF. The CDR3 nucleotides read TGTGCCAGCTCTCGCCCGGTGGGGGTAGAATCGGCTGAAGCTTTCTTT.